This T cell receptor (beta chain) derives from a study of PD-1 blockade in classical Hodgkin lymphoma. About the research overall: Treatment was intravenous nivolumab, 3 mg/kg every 2 weeks, until progression.

Patients all relapsed after autologous stem cell transplantation, and there was variation in brentuximab vedotin exposure. Patients had relapsed/refractory classical Hodgkin lymphoma with complete response, partial response or progressive disease as best response. Whole-study findings and limits: By C4D1, diversity of CD4+ TCRs had risen significantly, whereas that of CD8+ TCRs had not.

Remarks on this clone: Its target is unknown.

Produced via immunoSEQ multiplex PCR; TCRdb's table is partial and in-frame only. The repertoire holds 29,000 or so clones, with about two thirds as singletons. Germline V gives CDR1 SGHRS, CDR2 YFSETQ. This CDR3 region has 16 residues. V lost 3 bases and J lost 4, with 20 bases in between. This clonotype was obtained from a human donor with classical Hodgkin lymphoma. The genes are TRBV5-1 and TRBJ2-7; D is possibly TRBD1 (5 bases). The material was peripheral blood mononuclear cells (PBMCs), obtained before the second cycle of nivolumab. In DNA, the CDR3 is TGCGCCAGCAGCTCTACCCTGACAGAAGCTAAATACGAGCAGTACTTC. The encoded protein is CASSSTLTEAKYEQYF.